This TCR beta chain appears in the sequencing data of a study of Graves' ophthalmopathy and Graves' hyperthyroidism. This clonotype was picked up many times. Germline-derived CDR1 and CDR2 are DFQATT and SNEGSKA (reference sequence). The CDR3 consists of 13 residues. V lost 3 bases, J lost 0 bases, and 9 bases lay in between. From RNA, the CDR3 regions of TCR beta chains were amplified and sequenced. First-round RT-PCR used HTBI primers; second-round multiplex PCR followed. TCRdb ran MiXCR on the multiplex PCR reads and lists one entry per CDR3 protein. This sample has 650,000 to 900,000 distinct CDR3 sequences, with 40% found just once.

Sequenced material: peripheral blood. The chain combines TRBV20-1 with TRBJ2-7; TRBD2 is a possible D gene (5 bases). The clonotype originates from an adult man with Graves' ophthalmopathy. CDR3: CSASGMGSYEQYF. The CDR3 nucleotides read TGCAGTGCTAGCGGGATGGGCTCCTACGAGCAGTACTTC.